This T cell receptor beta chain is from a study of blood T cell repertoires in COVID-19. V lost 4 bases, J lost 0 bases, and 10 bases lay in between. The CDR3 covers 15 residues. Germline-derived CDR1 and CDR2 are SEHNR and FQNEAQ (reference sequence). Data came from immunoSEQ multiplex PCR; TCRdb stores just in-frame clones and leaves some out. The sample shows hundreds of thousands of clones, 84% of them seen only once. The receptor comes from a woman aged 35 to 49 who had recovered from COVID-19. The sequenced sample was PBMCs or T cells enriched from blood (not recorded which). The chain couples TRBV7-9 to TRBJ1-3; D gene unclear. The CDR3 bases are TGTGCCAGCAGCTCGAGGGTAGGCTCTGGAAACACCATATATTTT. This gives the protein CASSSRVGSGNTIYF.